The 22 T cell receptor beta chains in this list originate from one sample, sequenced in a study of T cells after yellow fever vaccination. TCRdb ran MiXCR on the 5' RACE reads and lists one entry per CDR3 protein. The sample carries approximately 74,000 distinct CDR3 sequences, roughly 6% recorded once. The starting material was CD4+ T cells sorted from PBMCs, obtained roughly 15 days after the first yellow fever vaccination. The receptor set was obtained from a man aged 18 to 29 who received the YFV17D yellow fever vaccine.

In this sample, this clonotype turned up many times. The CDR3 sequence is CASTPSGNPRDEQFF. DNA for the CDR3: TGTGCCAGCACCCCATCCGGGAACCCAAGGGATGAGCAGTTCTTC. The chain uses TRBV12-3 or TRBV12-4 and TRBJ2-1; perhaps TRBD2 as D (5 bases). CDR3 size: 15 residues. Between the trimmed V and J ends, which lost 7 bases and 8 bases, there was a span of 21 bases.

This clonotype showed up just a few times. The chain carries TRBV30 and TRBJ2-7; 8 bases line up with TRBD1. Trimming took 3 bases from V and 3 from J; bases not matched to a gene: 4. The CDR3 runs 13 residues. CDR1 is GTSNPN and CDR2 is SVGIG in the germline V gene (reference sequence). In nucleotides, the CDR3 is TGTGCCTGGAGCGACGGGACAGGCTACGAGCAGTACTTC. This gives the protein CAWSDGTGYEQYF.

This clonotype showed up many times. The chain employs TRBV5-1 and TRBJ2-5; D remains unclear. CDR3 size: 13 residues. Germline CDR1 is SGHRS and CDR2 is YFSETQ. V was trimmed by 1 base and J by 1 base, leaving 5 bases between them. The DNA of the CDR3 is TGCGCCAGCAGCTTGCAAGGCCAAGAGACCCAGTACTTC. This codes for CASSLQGQETQYF.

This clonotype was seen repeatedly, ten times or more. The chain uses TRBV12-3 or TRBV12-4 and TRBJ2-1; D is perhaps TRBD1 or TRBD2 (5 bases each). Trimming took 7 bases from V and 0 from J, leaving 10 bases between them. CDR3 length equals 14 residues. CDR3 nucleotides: TGTGCCAGCACCGGGACGAACTCCTACAATGAGCAGTTCTTC. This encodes CASTGTNSYNEQFF.

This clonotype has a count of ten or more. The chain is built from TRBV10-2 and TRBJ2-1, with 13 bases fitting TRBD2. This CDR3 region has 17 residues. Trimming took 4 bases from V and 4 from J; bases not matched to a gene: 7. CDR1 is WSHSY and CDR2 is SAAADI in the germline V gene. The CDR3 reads CASSVKGTSGVYNEQFF. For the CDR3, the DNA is TGCGCCAGCAGTGTAAAAGGGACTAGCGGGGTTTACAATGAGCAGTTCTTC.

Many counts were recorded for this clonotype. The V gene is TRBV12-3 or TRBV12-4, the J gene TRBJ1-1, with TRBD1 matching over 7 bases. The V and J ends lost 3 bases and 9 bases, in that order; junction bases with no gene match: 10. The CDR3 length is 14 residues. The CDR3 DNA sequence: TGTGCCAGCAGTTTGGGGCCACAGGGGCCAAAAGCTTTCTTT. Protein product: CASSLGPQGPKAFF.

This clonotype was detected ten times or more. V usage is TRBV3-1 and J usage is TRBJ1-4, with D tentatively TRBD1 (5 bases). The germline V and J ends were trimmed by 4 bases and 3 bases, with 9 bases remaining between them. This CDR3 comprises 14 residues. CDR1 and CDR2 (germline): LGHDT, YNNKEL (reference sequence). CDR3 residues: CASSPWGANEKLFF. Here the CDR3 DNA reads TGTGCCAGCAGCCCCTGGGGGGCTAATGAAAAACTGTTTTTT. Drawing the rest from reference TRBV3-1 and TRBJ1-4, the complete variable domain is DTAVSQTPKYLVTQMGNDKSIKCEQNLGHDTMYWYKQDSKKFLKIMFSYNNKELIINETVPNRFSPKSPDKAHLNLHINSLELGDSAVYFCASSPWGANEKLFFGSGTQLSVL.

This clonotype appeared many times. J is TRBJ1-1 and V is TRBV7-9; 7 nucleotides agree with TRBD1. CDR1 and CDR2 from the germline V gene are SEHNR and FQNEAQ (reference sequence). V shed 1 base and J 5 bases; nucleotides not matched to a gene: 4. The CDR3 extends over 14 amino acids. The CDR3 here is CASSLEGARTEAFF. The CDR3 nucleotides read TGTGCCAGCAGCTTAGAGGGGGCGAGAACTGAAGCTTTCTTT.

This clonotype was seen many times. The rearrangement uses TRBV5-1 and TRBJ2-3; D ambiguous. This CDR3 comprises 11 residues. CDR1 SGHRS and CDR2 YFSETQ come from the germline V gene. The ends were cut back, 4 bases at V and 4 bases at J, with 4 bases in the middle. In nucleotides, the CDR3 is TGCGCCAGCAGCATTGCAGATACGCAGTATTTT. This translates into CASSIADTQYF.

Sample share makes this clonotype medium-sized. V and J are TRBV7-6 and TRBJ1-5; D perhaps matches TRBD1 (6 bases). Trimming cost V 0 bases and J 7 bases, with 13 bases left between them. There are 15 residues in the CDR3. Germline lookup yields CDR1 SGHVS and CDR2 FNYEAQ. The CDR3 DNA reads TGTGCCAGCAGCTTAGCGCAGGGGTACTGGCAGCCCCAGCATTTT. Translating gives CASSLAQGYWQPQHF.

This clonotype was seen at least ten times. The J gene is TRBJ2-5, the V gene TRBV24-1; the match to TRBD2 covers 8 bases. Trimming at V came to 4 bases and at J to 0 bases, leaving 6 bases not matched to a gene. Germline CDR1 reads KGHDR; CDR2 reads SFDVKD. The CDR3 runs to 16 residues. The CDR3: CATSEGLLADQETQYF. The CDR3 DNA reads TGTGCCACCAGTGAGGGGTTACTAGCGGACCAAGAGACCCAGTACTTC.

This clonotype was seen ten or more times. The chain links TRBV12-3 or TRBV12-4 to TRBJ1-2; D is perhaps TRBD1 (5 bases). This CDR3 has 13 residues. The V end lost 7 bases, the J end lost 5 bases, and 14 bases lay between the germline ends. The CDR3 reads CASNRDRGYGYTF. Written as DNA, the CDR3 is TGTGCCAGCAACCGGGACCGAGGATATGGCTACACCTTC.

CDR3 DNA: TGTGCCAGCAGTTTAGGGACAGATGGCTACACCTTC. Its protein is CASSLGTDGYTF. V is TRBV12-3 or TRBV12-4 and J is TRBJ1-2; TRBD1 might be the D (6 bases). V was clipped by 1 base and J by 6 bases, with 6 bases between them. The CDR3 runs 12 residues.

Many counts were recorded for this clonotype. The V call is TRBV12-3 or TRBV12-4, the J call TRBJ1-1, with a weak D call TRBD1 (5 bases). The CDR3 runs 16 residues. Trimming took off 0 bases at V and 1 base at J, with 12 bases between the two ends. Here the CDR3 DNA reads TGTGCCAGCAGTTTAGCGCGGGGCAGTGCGAACACTGAAGCTTTCTTT. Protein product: CASSLARGSANTEAFF.

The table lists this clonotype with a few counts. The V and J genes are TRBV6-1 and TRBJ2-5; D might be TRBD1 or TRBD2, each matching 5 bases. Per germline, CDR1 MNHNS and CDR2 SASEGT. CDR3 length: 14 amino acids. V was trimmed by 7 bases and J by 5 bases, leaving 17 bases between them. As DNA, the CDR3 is TGTGCCAGCAAGAACCGAGGGGCCCCGGAGACCCAGTACTTC. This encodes CASKNRGAPETQYF.

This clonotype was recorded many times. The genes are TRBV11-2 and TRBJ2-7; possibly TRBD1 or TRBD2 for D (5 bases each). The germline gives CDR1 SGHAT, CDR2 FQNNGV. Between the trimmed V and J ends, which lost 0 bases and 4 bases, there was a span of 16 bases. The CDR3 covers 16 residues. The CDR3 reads CASSLDLTGAGYEQYF. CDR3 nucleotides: TGTGCCAGCAGCTTAGATCTTACTGGGGCGGGTTACGAGCAGTACTTC.

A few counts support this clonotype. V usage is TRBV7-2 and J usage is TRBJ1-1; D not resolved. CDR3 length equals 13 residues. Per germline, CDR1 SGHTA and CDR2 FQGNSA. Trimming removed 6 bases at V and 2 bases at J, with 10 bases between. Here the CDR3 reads CASSPTGNTEAFF. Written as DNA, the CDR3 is TGTGCCAGCAGTCCGACGGGTAACACTGAAGCTTTCTTT. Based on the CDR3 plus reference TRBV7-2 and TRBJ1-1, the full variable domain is GAGVSQSPSNKVTEKGKDVELRCDPISGHTALYWYRQSLGQGLEFLIYFQGNSAPDKSGLPSDRFSAERTGGSVSTLTIQRTQQEDSAVYLCASSPTGNTEAFFGQGTRLTVV.

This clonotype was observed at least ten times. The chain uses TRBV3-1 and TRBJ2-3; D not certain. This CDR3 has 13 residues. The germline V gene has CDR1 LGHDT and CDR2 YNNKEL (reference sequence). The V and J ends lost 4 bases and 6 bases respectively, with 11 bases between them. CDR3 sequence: CASSPSVVDTQYF. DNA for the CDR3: TGTGCCAGCAGCCCGTCCGTTGTGGATACGCAGTATTTT.

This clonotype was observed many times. The DNA of the CDR3 is TGTGCCAGCAGTGAACGGGGGGGCGATACTGAAGCTTTCTTT. Protein product: CASSERGGDTEAFF. The V call is TRBV6-1, the J call TRBJ1-1; a possible D gene is TRBD1 (6 bases). Germline loops: CDR1 MNHNS, CDR2 SASEGT. This CDR3 has 14 residues. Deletions cut 2 bases from V and 5 bases from J, with 12 bases between.

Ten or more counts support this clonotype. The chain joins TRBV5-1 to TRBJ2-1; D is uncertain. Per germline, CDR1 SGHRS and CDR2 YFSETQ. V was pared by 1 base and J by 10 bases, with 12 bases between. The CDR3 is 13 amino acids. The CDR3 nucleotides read TGCGCCAGCAGCTTGATGTCGGACGGAGAGCAGTTCTTC. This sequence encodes CASSLMSDGEQFF.

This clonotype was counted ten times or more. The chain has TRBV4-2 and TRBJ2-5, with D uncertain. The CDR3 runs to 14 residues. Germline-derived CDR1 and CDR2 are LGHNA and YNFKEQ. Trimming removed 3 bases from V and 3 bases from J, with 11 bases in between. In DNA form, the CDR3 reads TGTGCCAGCAGCCACGAAACAGAGAAAGAGACCCAGTACTTC. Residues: CASSHETEKETQYF.

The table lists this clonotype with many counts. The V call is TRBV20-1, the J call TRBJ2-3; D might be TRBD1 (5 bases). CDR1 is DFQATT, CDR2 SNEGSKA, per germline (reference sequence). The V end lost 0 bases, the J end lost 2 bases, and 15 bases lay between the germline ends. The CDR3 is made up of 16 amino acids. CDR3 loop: CSARDVGGHPTDTQYF. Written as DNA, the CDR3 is TGCAGTGCTAGAGATGTGGGCGGACACCCCACAGATACGCAGTATTTT.